This TCR beta chain comes out of a study of glioma-infiltrating T cells. The overall study: Samples included WHO grade II oligodendrogliomas or astrocytomas and initial-diagnosis grade IV glioblastomas. Blood libraries targeted roughly 4.5- to 10-fold coverage of 900,000 to 1,000,000 T cells.

TCR alpha and beta CDR3 regions were amplified from RNA using iRepertoire nested multiplex PCR. For one-step reverse transcription and amplification, 100-400 ng of tissue mRNA or PBMC total RNA was used. A single record per CDR3 protein comes from TCRdb applying MiXCR to the multiplex PCR reads. The sample lists around 350,000 distinct CDR3 sequences, about two fifths occurring once. Germline CDR1 is SGHVS and CDR2 is FNYEAQ. This CDR3 region has 16 residues. The V segment lost 5 bases and the J segment 4 bases; nucleotides outside the gene matches: 10. About this clonotype itself: A read error is possible here, since a much larger clone lies one base away.

Sequenced input: glioma tissue, nonneoplastic brain tissue, or PBMCs (not recorded which). The sequence came from a human donor with low-grade glioma or glioblastoma, undergoing nonglioma brain surgery, or in good health (not recorded which). The genes are TRBV7-6 and TRBJ2-3; 9 bases fit TRBD2. CDR3 in DNA: TGTGCCAGCAGCCCATGGACTAGCGTGATGCCAGATACGCAGTATTTT. This sequence encodes CASSPWTSVMPDTQYF.